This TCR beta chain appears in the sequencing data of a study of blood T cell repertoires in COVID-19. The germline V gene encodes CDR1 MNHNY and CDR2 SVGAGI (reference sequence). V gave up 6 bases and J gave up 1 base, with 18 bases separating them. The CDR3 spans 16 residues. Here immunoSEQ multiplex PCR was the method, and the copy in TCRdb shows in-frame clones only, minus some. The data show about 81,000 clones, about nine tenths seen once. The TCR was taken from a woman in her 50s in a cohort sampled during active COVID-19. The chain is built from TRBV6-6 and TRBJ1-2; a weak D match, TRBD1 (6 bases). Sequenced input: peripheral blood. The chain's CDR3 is CASRPLGGADNYGYTF. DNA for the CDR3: TGTGCCAGCAGACCCCTAGGGGGGGCGGATAACTATGGCTACACCTTC.